These 7 T cell receptor beta chains originate from one sample sequenced in a study of blood T cell repertoires in COVID-19. Sequencing was performed with immunoSEQ multiplex PCR; in TCRdb, only in-frame clones are kept and a portion is missing. The repertoire holds under 350,000 clones, with just over 85% as singletons. The sample was PBMCs or T cells enriched from blood (not recorded which). The source is a man aged 25 to 45 who had recovered from COVID-19.

J is TRBJ2-2 and V is TRBV5-8, with D perhaps matching TRBD1 (6 bases). Germline-derived CDR1 and CDR2 are SGHTS and YDEGEE. Trimming removed 4 bases from V and 4 bases from J, with 14 bases in between. The CDR3 totals 15 residues. CDR3 in DNA: TGTGCCAGCAGCCACAGGGCACGGGGCACCGGGGAGCTGTTTTTT. Encoded protein: CASSHRARGTGELFF.

This clone was seen once. The V gene is TRBV25-1, the J gene TRBJ1-4, with D uncertain. Germline CDR1 reads MGHDK; CDR2 reads SYGVNS. This CDR3 is 13 amino acids long. The V end was cut by 6 bases, the J end by 8 bases, with 13 bases between. CDR3: CASSGVTGEKLFF. The CDR3 nucleotides are TGTGCCAGCAGCGGGGTCACCGGAGAAAAACTGTTTTTT.

J is TRBJ1-2 and V is TRBV3-1 (or the pseudogene TRBV3-2); D is possibly TRBD1 (5 bases). CDR3 size: 12 residues. The V end lost 6 bases, the J end lost 6 bases, and 11 bases lay between the germline ends. CDR1 is LGHDT, CDR2 YNNKEL, per germline (reference sequence). CDR3 in amino acids: CASRGGADGYTF. CDR3 nucleotides: TGTGCCAGCAGAGGTGGGGCGGATGGCTACACCTTC.

The chain uses TRBV11-2 and TRBJ2-7, with D possibly matching TRBD2 (6 bases). The germline CDR1 and CDR2 sequences are SGHAT and FQNNGV. The CDR3 runs 15 residues. V lost 5 bases and J lost 2, with 16 bases in between. CDR3 sequence (DNA): TGTGCCAGCAGCCCCGGTTGGGGGAGGACCTACGAGCAGTACTTC. This sequence encodes CASSPGWGRTYEQYF.

The rearrangement links TRBV11-2 to TRBJ2-7; 11 bases match TRBD2. V was clipped by 5 bases and J by 0 bases; unmatched bases: 6. Germline CDR1 SGHAT, CDR2 FQNNGV. The CDR3 extends over 16 amino acids. The CDR3 DNA reads TGTGCCAGCAGCCCCACTAGCGGGGGACTCTCCTACGAGCAGTACTTC. The encoded protein is CASSPTSGGLSYEQYF.

The chain employs TRBV4-1 and TRBJ2-7; perhaps TRBD1 as D (6 bases). The germline V gene has CDR1 MGHRA and CDR2 YSYEKL. Trimming took 10 bases from V and 2 from J, leaving 24 bases between them. The CDR3 extends over 16 amino acids. CDR3 in DNA: TGCGCCACCCTCCCCCCCACGGGACATAAGACCTACGAGCAGTACTTC. Amino acid sequence: CATLPPTGHKTYEQYF.

V and J are TRBV5-1 and TRBJ2-1, with D possibly being TRBD1 (6 bases). CDR1 SGHRS and CDR2 YFSETQ come from the germline V gene. V was cut by 0 bases and J by 8 bases, with 12 bases left in between. The CDR3 is made up of 14 amino acids. DNA of the CDR3: TGCGCCAGCAGCTTGGGTCAGGGGTTCTATGAGCAGTTCTTC. Amino acid sequence: CASSLGQGFYEQFF.